These 8 T cell receptor beta chains came from one sample sequenced in a study of technical replicates of blood from a handful of donors (dated by TCRdb to 2016 to 2017). The library was prepared using the immunoSEQ multiplex PCR assay. Imported from immuneACCESS, the table was reduced by TCRdb to in-frame sequences with V and J called. These copies leave out some clones; in studies compared against another copy, an unresolved V gene accounts for under half, and the cause of the remainder is not known. This sample lists 75,000 to 100,000 clones; around 94% were detected once. Together, the top ten hold 0.25% of the sample. The sequencing sample was made of T cells isolated from PBMCs. These receptors all stem from a human donor in good health.

The chain links TRBV6-4 to TRBJ1-4, with 8 bases aligning to TRBD1. With 6 bases clipped from V and 7 bases from J, the junction kept 19 bases outside the gene matches. Per the germline V gene, CDR1 is MRHNA and CDR2 is SNTAGT. The CDR3 runs 18 residues. The CDR3 sequence is CASRPPISGGLSREKLFF. The CDR3 DNA reads TGTGCCAGCAGACCACCGATATCAGGGGGCTTAAGTCGTGAAAAACTGTTTTTT.

This sequence joins TRBV10-3 and TRBJ1-1, with 10 bases lining up with TRBD1. The CDR3 is 16 residues long. Germline V lookup: CDR1 ENHRY, CDR2 SYGVKD. The junction had 2 bases not matched to a gene; V was cut back by 0 bases and J by 1 base. The CDR3 DNA sequence: TGTGCCATCAGTGAGTCGGGACAGGGGTGGAACACTGAAGCTTTCTTT. Protein sequence: CAISESGQGWNTEAFF.

V gene TRBV28 combines with J gene TRBJ2-7; D remains ambiguous. The germline V gene encodes CDR1 MDHEN and CDR2 SYDVKM. V lost 2 bases and J lost 6, with 8 bases in between. This CDR3 comprises 12 residues. As DNA, the CDR3 is TGTGCCAGCAGTTTACCCGGTGGCGAGCAGTACTTC. This sequence encodes CASSLPGGEQYF. Filled out from reference TRBV28 and TRBJ2-7, the complete variable domain reads DVKVTQSSRYLVKRTGEKVFLECVQDMDHENMFWYRQDPGLGLRLIYFSYDVKMKEKGDIPEGYSVSREKKERFSLILESASTNQTSMYLCASSLPGGEQYFGPGTRLTVT.

The chain carries TRBV28 and TRBJ1-5, with 9 bases aligning to TRBD1. The CDR3 loop spans 14 amino acids. V lost 6 bases to trimming and J lost 7 bases; unmatched junction nucleotides: 7. Germline assignment: CDR1 MDHEN and CDR2 SYDVKM. The CDR3 sequence: CASRGGQGRQPQHF. CDR3 DNA sequence: TGTGCCAGCAGGGGAGGACAGGGGAGACAGCCCCAGCATTTT.

V is TRBV7-9 and J is TRBJ2-7, with D perhaps TRBD2 (6 bases). This CDR3 is built from 14 residues. In germline, CDR1 is SEHNR, CDR2 FQNEAQ (reference sequence). The V end was cut by 7 bases, the J end by 0 bases, with 13 bases between. The CDR3, as DNA: TGTGCCAGCACCTCAGCCGGGAGCTCCTACGAGCAGTACTTC. Protein: CASTSAGSSYEQYF.

This clone has only one observation. The chain joins TRBV5-1 to TRBJ2-7; D may be TRBD1 (6 bases). The germline CDR1 and CDR2 sequences are SGHRS and YFSETQ. Trimming shortened V by 1 base and J by 5 bases, and 16 bases separated the two germline ends. There are 15 residues in the CDR3. Here the CDR3 reads CASSLQYRESDEQYF. CDR3 DNA sequence: TGCGCCAGCAGCTTGCAGTACAGGGAATCCGACGAGCAGTACTTC.

The chain employs TRBV30 and TRBJ1-3, with TRBD1 as a possible D gene (5 bases). CDR1 and CDR2 from the germline V gene are GTSNPN and SVGIG (reference sequence). The CDR3 covers 14 residues. The ends were cut back, 7 bases at V and 3 bases at J, with 16 bases in the middle. The CDR3 DNA reads as TGTGCCTCGAGCCAGGGTGTGGATGGAAACACCATATATTTT. Residues: CASSQGVDGNTIYF. Drawing the rest from reference TRBV30 and TRBJ1-3, the complete variable domain is SQTIHQWPATLVQPVGSPLSLECTVEGTSNPNLYWYRQAAGRGLQLLFYSVGIGQISSEVPQNLSASRPQDRQFILSSKKLLLSDSGFYLCASSQGVDGNTIYFGEGSWLTVV.

The chain employs TRBV18 and TRBJ2-2; a weak D match, TRBD2 (6 bases). CDR1 is KGHSH and CDR2 is LQKENI in the germline V gene. The CDR3 length is 16 residues. V was trimmed by 0 bases and J by 1 base, leaving 9 bases between them. The CDR3 coding sequence is TGTGCCAGCTCACCACCGGGGCGGGAGAACACCGGGGAGCTGTTTTTT. This codes for CASSPPGRENTGELFF. The full variable domain, in which reference TRBV18 and TRBJ2-2 provide the parts outside the CDR3, is NAGVMQNPRHLVRRRGQEARLRCSPMKGHSHVYWYRQLPEEGLKFMVYLQKENIIDESGMPKERFSAEFPKEGPSILRIQQVVRGDSAAYFCASSPPGRENTGELFFGEGSRLTVL.